This T cell receptor (beta chain) was recorded in a study of blood T cell repertoires in COVID-19. Study-wide background: Samples of COVID-19 (acute and convalescent) were obtained from the United States, Italy and Spain. T cells, B-cell-depleted T cells, or PBMCs provided the cDNA or gDNA that served as material.

Germline V gene sequence: CDR1 MGHDK, CDR2 SYGVNS. The CDR3 runs 14 residues. Trimming removed 3 bases at V and 4 bases at J, with 12 bases between. TCRdb's copy holds only in-frame clones and misses some; the assay was immunoSEQ multiplex PCR. The sample comprises about 69,000 clones, just under 80% of which are singletons, and 45% to 60% rests with the top ten. This clone was seen only once. Sequencing was carried out using peripheral blood. This receptor was identified in a human donor in a cohort sampled during active COVID-19. This rearrangement joins TRBV25-1 to TRBJ1-1; a weak D match, TRBD1 (5 bases). The DNA of the CDR3 is TGTGCCAGCAGTGAGGGGGGACGGTCCACTGAAGCTTTCTTT. Translation gives CASSEGGRSTEAFF. Using reference TRBV25-1 and TRBJ1-1 for the parts outside the CDR3, the full variable domain is EADIYQTPRYLVIGTGKKITLECSQTMGHDKMYWYQQDPGMELHLIHYSYGVNSTEKGDLSSESTVSRIRTEHFPLTLESARPSHTSQYLCASSEGGRSTEAFFGQGTRLTVV.